Listed below are T cell receptor beta chains from one sample, sequenced in a study of blood T cell repertoires in COVID-19. Repertoires were generated with immunoSEQ multiplex PCR, while TCRdb's copy carries only in-frame clones and drops some. Of about 180,000 clones in the sample, roughly 90% were seen once. Input material: peripheral blood. The receptors derive from a woman in her forties or fifties with acute or convalescent COVID-19. Each CDR3 is given with its conserved first and last residue. Each record gives: CDR3 length, clone size, V gene, D gene, J gene, CDR3 protein, CDR3 DNA. D genes are given only for firm matches. Not all rows give a size; the values are once, few, many and, for expanded clones, a class.

>16|NA|TRBV4-1|TRBD1|TRBJ1-5
CASSQEDRGSDQPQHF
TGCGCCAGCAGCCAAGAGGACAGGGGAAGCGATCAGCCCCAGCATTTT
>16|once|TRBV19|TRBD2|TRBJ2-3
CASSIGLAGSTDTQYF
TGTGCCAGTAGTATAGGCCTAGCGGGTAGCACAGATACGCAGTATTTT
>14|once|TRBV5-1|NA|TRBJ1-2
CASSLGDSNYGYTF
TGCGCCAGCAGCTTGGGAGACAGTAACTATGGCTACACCTTC
>17|NA|TRBV13|NA|TRBJ1-1
CASSSFARQLMNTEAFF
TGTGCCAGCAGCTCTTTCGCCCGACAGTTAATGAACACTGAAGCTTTCTTT
>15|NA|TRBV24-1|TRBD2|TRBJ2-5
CATSDIAGAEETQYF
TGTGCCACCAGTGATATAGCGGGAGCGGAGGAGACCCAGTACTTC
>13|NA|TRBV30|NA|TRBJ1-1
CAWAGGQNTEAFF
TGTGCCTGGGCGGGGGGTCAAAACACTGAAGCTTTCTTT
>16|NA|TRBV25-1|TRBD1|TRBJ2-7
CASSDPGTGGLNEQYF
TGTGCCAGCAGTGATCCCGGGACAGGGGGCCTCAACGAGCAGTACTTC
>13|NA|TRBV5-4|NA|TRBJ1-5
CASSSDRNQPQHF
TGTGCCAGCAGCTCGGACAGAAATCAGCCCCAGCATTTT
>14|NA|TRBV27|NA|TRBJ2-7
CASSLWASNYEQYF
TGTGCCAGCAGTCTCTGGGCCAGCAATTACGAGCAGTACTTC
>13|NA|TRBV12-5|NA|TRBJ2-5
CASGFRAGETQYF
TGTGCTAGTGGTTTCAGGGCCGGGGAGACCCAGTACTTC
>14|NA|TRBV4-3|TRBD1|TRBJ1-1
CASSRGTGRTEAFF
TGCGCCAGCAGCCGTGGGACAGGGAGGACTGAAGCTTTCTTT
>15|NA|TRBV6-2/TRBV6-3|NA|TRBJ1-5
CASSYSGVTYQPQHF
TGTGCCAGCAGTTACTCGGGAGTGACCTATCAGCCCCAGCATTTT
>13|NA|TRBV19|TRBD2|TRBJ2-7
CASSNRGAYEQYF
TGTGCCAGTAGTAACCGGGGGGCCTACGAGCAGTACTTC
>15|once|TRBV11-3|NA|TRBJ2-3
CASSSRRGAIDTQYF
TGTGCCAGCAGCTCGCGCAGGGGGGCAATAGATACGCAGTATTTT
>14|NA|TRBV20-1|TRBD1|TRBJ2-7
CSASRDRGQYEQYF
TGCAGTGCAAGTCGGGACAGGGGGCAGTACGAGCAGTACTTC
>14|NA|TRBV7-2|NA|TRBJ2-7
CASSLSLGSYEQYF
TGTGCCAGCAGCTTAAGCCTCGGGTCCTACGAGCAGTACTTC
>15|few|TRBV10-3|NA|TRBJ1-3
CAISEGQRSGNTIYF
TGTGCCATCAGTGAAGGTCAGCGCTCTGGAAACACCATATATTTT
>15|NA|TRBV25-1|TRBD2|TRBJ2-3
CASSDGGRITDTQYF
TGTGCCAGCAGTGATGGCGGGAGGATCACAGATACGCAGTATTTT
>17|NA|TRBV29-1|TRBD2|TRBJ2-5
CSVEPWTSGAPGETQYF
TGCAGCGTTGAACCCTGGACTAGCGGGGCACCCGGCGAGACCCAGTACTTC
>17|few|TRBV2|TRBD2|TRBJ2-3
CASSATLAGGPSDTQYF
TGTGCCAGCAGCGCTACTCTGGCGGGAGGGCCTTCAGATACGCAGTATTTT
>15|NA|TRBV9|TRBD1|TRBJ1-4
CASSARRDRANKLFF
TGTGCCAGCAGCGCCCGCCGGGACAGGGCCAACAAACTGTTTTTT
>14|NA|TRBV20-1|NA|TRBJ2-5
CSASQYGIGETQYF
TGCAGTGCTAGTCAGTACGGGATCGGGGAGACCCAGTACTTC
>15|NA|TRBV6-5|NA|TRBJ2-7
CASSYSGLITYEQYF
TGTGCCAGCAGTTACTCTGGCCTGATTACCTACGAGCAGTACTTC
>14|NA|TRBV10-2|NA|TRBJ1-1
CASSEDRMNTEAFF
TGCGCCAGCAGTGAGGACAGGATGAACACTGAAGCTTTCTTT
>14|NA|TRBV7-9|NA|TRBJ1-2
CASSLRGRNYGYTF
TGTGCCAGCAGCTTAAGGGGAAGAAACTATGGCTACACCTTC
>13|once|TRBV20-1|NA|TRBJ1-4
CSASRGPEEKLFF
TGCAGTGCTAGTCGTGGGCCCGAGGAAAAACTGTTTTTT
>18|NA|TRBV5-1|TRBD2|TRBJ2-2
CASSLLSLTSGSAGELFF
TGCGCCAGCAGCTTGTTATCTTTGACTAGCGGGAGCGCCGGGGAGCTGTTTTTT
>13|NA|TRBV3-1/TRBV3-2|NA|TRBJ1-6
CASSPNFISPLHF
TGTGCCAGCAGCCCGAACTTCATTTCACCCCTCCACTTT
>14|NA|TRBV6-5|NA|TRBJ1-1
CASSYRGSNTEAFF
TGTGCCAGCAGTTACAGAGGGTCAAACACTGAAGCTTTCTTT
>14|NA|TRBV3-1/TRBV3-2|TRBD2|TRBJ2-5
CASSRLAGEATQYF
TGTGCCAGCAGCCGACTAGCGGGAGAGGCGACCCAGTACTTC
>16|NA|TRBV30|TRBD2|TRBJ2-1
CAWTPLEREAGNEQFF
TGTGCCTGGACCCCCCTCGAGCGGGAGGCGGGGAATGAGCAGTTCTTC
>13|NA|TRBV6-5|NA|TRBJ2-7
CASTPGGSHEQYF
TGTGCCAGCACTCCAGGGGGGTCCCACGAGCAGTACTTC
>18|NA|TRBV4-3|TRBD2|TRBJ2-1
CASSQDRGLAESYNEQFF
TGCGCCAGCAGCCAAGATCGGGGACTAGCGGAGTCCTACAATGAGCAGTTCTTC
>14|NA|TRBV7-6|NA|TRBJ1-1
CASSLGESRTEAFF
TGTGCCAGCAGCTTAGGGGAGAGTCGGACTGAAGCTTTCTTT
>14|NA|TRBV2|NA|TRBJ1-2
CASSQTGQNYGYTF
TGTGCCAGCAGCCAGACAGGACAAAACTATGGCTACACCTTC
>15|once|TRBV19|NA|TRBJ2-2
CASKGHSSETGELFF
TGTGCCAGTAAGGGACACTCATCAGAGACCGGGGAGCTGTTTTTT
>15|NA|TRBV6-5|TRBD1|TRBJ1-1
CASTYSGTGDTEAFF
TGTGCCAGCACCTATTCCGGGACAGGGGACACTGAAGCTTTCTTT
>19|NA|TRBV6-2/TRBV6-3|TRBD1|TRBJ2-1
CASSSPDRVSRARTNEQFF
TGTGCCAGCAGTTCGCCCGACAGGGTCAGTCGGGCGCGGACGAATGAGCAGTTCTTC
>14|NA|TRBV7-2|NA|TRBJ1-2
CASSLGPSGYGYTF
TGTGCCAGCAGCTTAGGCCCGTCGGGCTATGGCTACACCTTC
>16|NA|TRBV15|NA|TRBJ2-1
CATSRDPPAGYNEQFF
TGTGCCACCAGCAGAGATCCCCCGGCGGGGTACAATGAGCAGTTCTTC
>12|once|TRBV2|NA|TRBJ1-2
CASSAPYYGYTF
TGTGCCAGCAGTGCCCCTTACTATGGCTACACCTTC
>15|NA|TRBV19|NA|TRBJ1-3
CASSIGQSSGNTIYF
TGTGCCAGTAGTATTGGGCAGAGCTCTGGAAACACCATATATTTT